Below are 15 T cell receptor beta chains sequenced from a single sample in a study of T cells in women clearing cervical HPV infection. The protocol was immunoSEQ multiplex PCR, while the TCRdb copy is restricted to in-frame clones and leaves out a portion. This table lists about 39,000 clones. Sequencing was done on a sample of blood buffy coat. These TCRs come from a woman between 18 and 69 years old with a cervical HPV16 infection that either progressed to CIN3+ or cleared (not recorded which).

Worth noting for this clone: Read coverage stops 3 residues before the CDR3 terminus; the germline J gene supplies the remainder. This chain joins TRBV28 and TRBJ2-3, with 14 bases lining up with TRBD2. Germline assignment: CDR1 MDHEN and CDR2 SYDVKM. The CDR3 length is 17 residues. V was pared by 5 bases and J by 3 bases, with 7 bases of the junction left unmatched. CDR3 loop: CASSARLAGGRTDTQYF. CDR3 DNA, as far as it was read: TGTGCCAGCAGTGCTCGACTAGCGGGAGGGCGAACAGATACG.

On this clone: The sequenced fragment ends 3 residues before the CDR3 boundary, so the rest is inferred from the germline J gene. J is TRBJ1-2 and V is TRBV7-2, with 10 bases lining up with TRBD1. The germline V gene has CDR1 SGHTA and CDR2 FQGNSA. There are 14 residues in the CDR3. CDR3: CASSLKGTGVGYTF. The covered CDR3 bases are TGTGCCAGCAGCTTAAAGGGGACAGGGGTCGGC. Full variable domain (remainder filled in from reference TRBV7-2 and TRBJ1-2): GAGVSQSPSNKVTEKGKDVELRCDPISGHTALYWYRQSLGQGLEFLIYFQGNSAPDKSGLPSDRFSAERTGGSVSTLTIQRTQQEDSAVYLCASSLKGTGVGYTFGSGTRLTVV.

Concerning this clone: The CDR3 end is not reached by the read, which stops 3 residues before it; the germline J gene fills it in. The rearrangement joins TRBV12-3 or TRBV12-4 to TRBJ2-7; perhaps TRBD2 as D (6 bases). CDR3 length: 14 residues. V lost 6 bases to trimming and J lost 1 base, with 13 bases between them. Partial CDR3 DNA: TGTGCCAGCAGGCCACGGGGAGGATCCTACGAG. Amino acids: CASRPRGGSYE. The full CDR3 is CASRPRGGSYEQYF.

The sequenced CDR3 bases are TGTGCCAGCAGGAATGGACTAGCGGGAGACAGTGAG. It specifies CASRNGLAGDSE. The full-length CDR3 reads as CASRNGLAGDSEQFF. The chain uses TRBV7-9 and TRBJ2-1, with TRBD2 identical over 13 bases. The read gets to within 3 residues of the CDR3 end, and the germline J gene fills in the rest. The germline V gene has CDR1 SEHNR and CDR2 FQNEAQ (reference sequence). V lost 6 bases to trimming and J lost 9 bases; unmatched junction nucleotides: 8. CDR3 length equals 15 residues.

CDR3 DNA (partial): TGTGCCAGCAGCTTAGTTAGGGGTGGGGAGACG. This gives the protein CASSLVRGGET. The full CDR3 reads CASSLVRGGETQYF. The chain uses TRBV7-2 and TRBJ2-3, with D tentatively TRBD1 or TRBD2 (5 bases each). The CDR3 extends 3 residues past the end of the read, so its final part is completed from the germline J gene. Germline V gives CDR1 SGHTA, CDR2 FQGNSA. The CDR3 has 14 residues. The whole variable domain, remainder taken from reference TRBV7-2 and TRBJ2-3, is GAGVSQSPSNKVTEKGKDVELRCDPISGHTALYWYRQSLGQGLEFLIYFQGNSAPDKSGLPSDRFSAERTGGSVSTLTIQRTQQEDSAVYLCASSLVRGGETQYFGPGTRLTVL.

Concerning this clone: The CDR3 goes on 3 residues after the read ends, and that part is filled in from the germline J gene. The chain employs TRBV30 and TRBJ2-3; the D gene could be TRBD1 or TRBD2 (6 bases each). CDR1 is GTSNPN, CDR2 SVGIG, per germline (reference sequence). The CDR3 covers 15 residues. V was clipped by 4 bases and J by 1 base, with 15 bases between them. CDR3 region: CAWTGGGGGTDTQYF. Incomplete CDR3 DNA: TGTGCCTGGACCGGAGGGGGAGGTGGCACAGATACG.

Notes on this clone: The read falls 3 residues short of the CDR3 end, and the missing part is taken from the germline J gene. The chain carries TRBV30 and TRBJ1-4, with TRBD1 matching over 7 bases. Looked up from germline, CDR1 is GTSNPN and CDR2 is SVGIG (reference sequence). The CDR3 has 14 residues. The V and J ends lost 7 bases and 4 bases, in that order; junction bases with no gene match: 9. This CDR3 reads CAFPQGQRNEKLFF. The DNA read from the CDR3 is TGTGCCTTTCCACAGGGGCAGCGTAATGAAAAA. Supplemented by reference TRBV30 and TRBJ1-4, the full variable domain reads SQTIHQWPATLVQPVGSPLSLECTVEGTSNPNLYWYRQAAGRGLQLLFYSVGIGQISSEVPQNLSASRPQDRQFILSSKKLLLSDSGFYLCAFPQGQRNEKLFFGSGTQLSVL.

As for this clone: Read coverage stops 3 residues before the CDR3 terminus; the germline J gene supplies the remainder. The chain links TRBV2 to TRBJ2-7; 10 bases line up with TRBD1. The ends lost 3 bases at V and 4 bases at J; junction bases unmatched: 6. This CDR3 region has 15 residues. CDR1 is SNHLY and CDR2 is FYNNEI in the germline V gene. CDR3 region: CASSDGGQGVYEQYF. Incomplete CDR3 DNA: TGTGCCAGCAGTGATGGCGGACAGGGGGTATACGAG.

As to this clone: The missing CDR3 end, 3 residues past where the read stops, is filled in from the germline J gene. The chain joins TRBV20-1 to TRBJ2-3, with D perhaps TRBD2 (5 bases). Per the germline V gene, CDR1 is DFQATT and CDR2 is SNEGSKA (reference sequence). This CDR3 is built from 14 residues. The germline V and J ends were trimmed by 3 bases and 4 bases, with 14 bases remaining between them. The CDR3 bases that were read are TGCAGTGCTAGGCTAGCTGGTGTTCCAGATACG. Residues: CSARLAGVPDT. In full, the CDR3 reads CSARLAGVPDTQYF.

The covered CDR3 bases are TGTGCCAGTAGTATACAGGATTCTTCTGGAAACACC. This encodes CASSIQDSSGNT. From start to end, the CDR3 is CASSIQDSSGNTIYF. The chain combines TRBV19 with TRBJ1-3, with D hard to call. The CDR3 goes on 3 residues after the read ends, and that part is filled in from the germline J gene. The CDR3 covers 15 residues. V lost 2 bases and J lost 1, with 9 bases in between. Germline assignment: CDR1 LNHDA and CDR2 SQIVND (reference sequence).

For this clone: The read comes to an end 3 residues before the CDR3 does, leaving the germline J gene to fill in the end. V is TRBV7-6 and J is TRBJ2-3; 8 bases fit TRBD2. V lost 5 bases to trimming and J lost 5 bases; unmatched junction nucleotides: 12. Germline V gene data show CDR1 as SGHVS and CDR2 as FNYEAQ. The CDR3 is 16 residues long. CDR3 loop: CASSASPGGEGDTQYF. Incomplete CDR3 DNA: TGTGCCAGCAGCGCTTCTCCGGGGGGGGAGGGAGATACG.

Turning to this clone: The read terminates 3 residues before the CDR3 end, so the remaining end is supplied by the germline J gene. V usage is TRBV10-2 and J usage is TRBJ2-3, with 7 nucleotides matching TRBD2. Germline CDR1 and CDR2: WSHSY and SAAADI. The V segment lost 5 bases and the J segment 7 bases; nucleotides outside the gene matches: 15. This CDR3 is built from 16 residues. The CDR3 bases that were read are TGCGCCAGCAGTCCCCAACTAGCGCCACCCCAGAATACG. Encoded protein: CASSPQLAPPQNT. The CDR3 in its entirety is CASSPQLAPPQNTQYF.

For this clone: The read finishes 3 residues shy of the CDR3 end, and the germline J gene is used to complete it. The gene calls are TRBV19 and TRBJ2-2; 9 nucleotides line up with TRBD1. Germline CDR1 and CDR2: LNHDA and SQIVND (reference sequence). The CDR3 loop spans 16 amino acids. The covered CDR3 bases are TGTGCCAGTAGTATTGGACAGGGGCTATCTAATGAAAAG. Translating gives CASSIGQGLSNEK. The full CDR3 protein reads CASSIGQGLSNEKLFF.

The DNA read from the CDR3 is TGTGCCAGCAAACAACTAGCGGCCGTCCAAGAGACC. Translation: CASKQLAAVQET. The complete CDR3 protein is CASKQLAAVQETQYF. The V call is TRBV2, the J call TRBJ2-5, with 8 bases fitting TRBD2. The CDR3 extends 3 residues past the end of the read, so its final part is completed from the germline J gene. CDR1 is SNHLY and CDR2 is FYNNEI in the germline V gene. J was trimmed by 1 base and V by 7 bases; bases with no gene match: 8. The CDR3 extends over 15 amino acids.

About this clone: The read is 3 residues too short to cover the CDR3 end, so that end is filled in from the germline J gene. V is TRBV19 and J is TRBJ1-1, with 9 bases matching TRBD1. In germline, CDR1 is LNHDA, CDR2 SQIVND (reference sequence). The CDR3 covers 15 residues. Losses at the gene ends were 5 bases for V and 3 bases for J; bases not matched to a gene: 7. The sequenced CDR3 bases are TGTGCCAGTAGTTCGCGGACAGGGGACTACACTGAA. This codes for CASSSRTGDYTE. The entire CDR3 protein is CASSSRTGDYTEAFF.